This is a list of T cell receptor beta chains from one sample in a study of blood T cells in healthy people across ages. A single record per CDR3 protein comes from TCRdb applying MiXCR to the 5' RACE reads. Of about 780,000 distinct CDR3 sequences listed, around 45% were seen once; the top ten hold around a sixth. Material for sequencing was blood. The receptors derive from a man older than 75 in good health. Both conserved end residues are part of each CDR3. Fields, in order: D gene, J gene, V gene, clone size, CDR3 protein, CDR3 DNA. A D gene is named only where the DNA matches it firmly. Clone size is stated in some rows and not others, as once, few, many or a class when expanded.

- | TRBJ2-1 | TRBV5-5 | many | CASSLAGTGHNEQFF | TGTGCCAGCAGCTTGGCAGGGACGGGACACAATGAGCAGTTCTTC
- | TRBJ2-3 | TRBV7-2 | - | CASSPGPASTDTQYF | TGTGCCAGCAGCCCTGGCCCGGCTAGCACAGATACGCAGTATTTT
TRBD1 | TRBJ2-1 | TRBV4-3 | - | CASSQSQGAQPYNGQFF | TGCGCCAGCAGCCAATCCCAGGGGGCGCAACCCTACAATGGGCAGTTCTTC
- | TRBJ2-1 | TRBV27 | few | CASSPSRSSYNEQFF | TGTGCCAGCAGCCCAAGCAGGAGCTCCTACAATGAGCAGTTCTTC
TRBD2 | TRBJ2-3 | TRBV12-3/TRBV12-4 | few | CASTKRAGLAGKADTQYF | TGTGCCAGCACCAAAAGAGCTGGACTAGCGGGAAAGGCAGATACGCAGTATTTT
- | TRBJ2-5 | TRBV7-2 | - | CASSESGSGTQETQYF | TGTGCCAGCAGCGAATCCGGGTCTGGGACTCAAGAGACCCAGTACTTC
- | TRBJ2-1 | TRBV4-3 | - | CASSQEDYPYNEQFF | TGCGCCAGCAGCCAAGAGGACTACCCATACAATGAGCAGTTCTTC
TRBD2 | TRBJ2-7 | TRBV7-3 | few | CASSLQSGRAFEQYF | TGTGCCAGCAGCTTACAGAGCGGGAGGGCTTTTGAGCAGTACTTC
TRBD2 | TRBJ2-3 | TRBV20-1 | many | CSARLLAGTDTQYF | TGCAGTGCTAGACTACTAGCGGGCACAGATACGCAGTATTTT
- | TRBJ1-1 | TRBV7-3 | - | CASSQGQLNTEAFF | TGTGCCAGCAGCCAGGGGCAGCTGAACACTGAAGCTTTCTTT
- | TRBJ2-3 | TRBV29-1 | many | CSVESAAGWQDTQYF | TGCAGCGTTGAATCTGCCGCGGGGTGGCAGGATACGCAGTATTTT
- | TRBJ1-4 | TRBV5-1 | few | CASSSTGIANEKLFF | TGCGCCAGCAGCTCAACAGGGATCGCTAATGAAAAACTGTTTTTT
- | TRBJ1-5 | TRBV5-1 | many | CASSLLGVDGQPQHF | TGCGCCAGCAGCTTGTTAGGTGTCGATGGCCAGCCCCAGCATTTT
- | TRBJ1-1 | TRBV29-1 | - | CSVEVLAAAVGEAFF | TGCAGCGTTGAGGTCCTGGCGGCCGCCGTCGGGGAAGCTTTCTTT
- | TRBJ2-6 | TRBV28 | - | CASSPPQGSSGANVLTF | TGTGCCAGCAGCCCCCCCCAGGGGAGCTCTGGGGCCAACGTCCTGACTTTC
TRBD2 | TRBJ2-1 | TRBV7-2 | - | CASSRVAGGTWNEQFF | TGTGCCAGCAGCAGAGTGGCGGGAGGGACGTGGAATGAGCAGTTCTTC
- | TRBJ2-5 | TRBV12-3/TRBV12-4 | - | CASRLQRVYNEQYF | TGTGCCAGCAGGTTACAGCGGGTATACAATGAGCAGTACTTC
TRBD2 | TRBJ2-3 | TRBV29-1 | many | CSGGGLAETSTDTQYF | TGCAGCGGTGGAGGACTAGCGGAGACTAGCACAGATACGCAGTATTTT
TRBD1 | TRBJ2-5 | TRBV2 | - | CASSFSGGQETQYF | TGTGCCAGCAGCTTTTCAGGGGGCCAAGAGACCCAGTACTTC
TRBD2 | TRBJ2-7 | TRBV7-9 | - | CASSYPGLGYEQYF | TGTGCCAGCAGCTACCCGGGACTAGGCTACGAGCAGTACTTC
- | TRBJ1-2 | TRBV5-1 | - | CASSLGGPANYGYTF | TGCGCCAGCAGCTTGGGGGGGCCCGCTAACTATGGCTACACCTTC
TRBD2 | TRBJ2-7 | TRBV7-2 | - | CASSLGGGLRYEQYF | TGTGCCAGCAGCTTAGGGGGAGGGTTAAGGTACGAGCAGTACTTC
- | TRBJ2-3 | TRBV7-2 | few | CASSNSYTDTQYF | TGTGCCAGCAGCAACAGCTACACAGATACGCAGTATTTT
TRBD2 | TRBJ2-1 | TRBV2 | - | CASSLAGVPEQFF | TGTGCCAGCAGTCTAGCGGGAGTGCCTGAGCAGTTCTTC
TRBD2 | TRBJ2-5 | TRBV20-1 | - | CSAAGGATTSAQEQYF | TGCAGTGCAGCCGGGGGGGCTACAACTAGCGCACAGGAGCAGTACTTC
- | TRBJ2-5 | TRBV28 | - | CTSSARSPDREQYF | TGTACCAGCTCGGCCCGCAGCCCGGACCGGGAGCAGTACTTC
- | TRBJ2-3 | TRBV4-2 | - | CASSQGDGTDTQYF | TGTGCCAGCAGCCAAGGGGACGGCACAGATACGCAGTATTTT
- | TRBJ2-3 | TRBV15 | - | CATSRTGETTETQYF | TGTGCCACCAGCAGGACAGGAGAAACCACAGAGACGCAGTATTTT
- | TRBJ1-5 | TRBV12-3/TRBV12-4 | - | CASSLGPPGPQHF | TGTGCCAGCAGTTTAGGGCCTCCAGGGCCCCAGCATTTT
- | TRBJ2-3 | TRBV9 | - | CARWVTSRLDTQYF | TGTGCCCGGTGGGTTACTAGTCGGCTTGATACGCAGTATTTT
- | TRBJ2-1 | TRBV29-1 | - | CSVKGNEQFF | TGCAGCGTTAAGGGCAATGAGCAGTTCTTC
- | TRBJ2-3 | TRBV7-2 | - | CAGSLTGLPTDTQYF | TGTGCCGGCAGCTTAACGGGACTGCCCACAGATACGCAGTATTTT
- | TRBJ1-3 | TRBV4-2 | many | CASSPDRPELYSGNTIYF | TGTGCCAGCAGTCCAGACAGGCCGGAACTTTACTCTGGAAACACCATATATTTT
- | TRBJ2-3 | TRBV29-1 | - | CSVEPQPNTQYF | TGCAGCGTTGAACCTCAGCCGAATACGCAGTATTTT
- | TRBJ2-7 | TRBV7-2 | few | CASSPDGHEQYF | TGTGCCAGCAGTCCAGATGGCCACGAGCAGTACTTC
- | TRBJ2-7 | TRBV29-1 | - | CAVTAPNEQYF | TGCGCAGTTACCGCCCCCAACGAGCAGTACTTC
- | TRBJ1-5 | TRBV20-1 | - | CSAYQGTSNQPQHF | TGCAGTGCTTACCAGGGCACCTCCAATCAGCCCCAGCATTTT
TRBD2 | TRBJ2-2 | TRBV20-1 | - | CSARDIAGDTGELFF | TGCAGTGCTAGAGACATAGCGGGGGACACCGGGGAGCTGTTTTTT
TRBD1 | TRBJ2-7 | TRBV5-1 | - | CASSIRDRARNYEQYF | TGCGCCAGCAGTATTCGGGACAGGGCAAGAAACTACGAGCAGTACTTC
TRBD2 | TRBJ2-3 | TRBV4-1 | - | CASSQAGPGGDTQYF | TGCGCCAGCAGCCAAGCGGGCCCGGGGGGAGATACGCAGTATTTT
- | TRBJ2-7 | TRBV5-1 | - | CASSLEWGKLTYEQYF | TGCGCCAGCAGCTTGGAATGGGGGAAGCTCACCTACGAGCAGTACTTC
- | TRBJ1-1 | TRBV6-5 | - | CASSYPVGTEAFF | TGTGCCAGCAGTTACCCCGTCGGCACTGAAGCTTTCTTT
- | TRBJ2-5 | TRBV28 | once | CASSIQLGAETQYF | TGTGCCAGCAGTATACAATTAGGGGCGGAGACCCAGTACTTC
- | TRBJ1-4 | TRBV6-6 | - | CASSYRGSYEKLFF | TGTGCCAGCAGTTACCGGGGGTCCTATGAAAAACTGTTTTTT
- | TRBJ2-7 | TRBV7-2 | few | CASSLESRLYEQYF | TGTGCCAGCAGCTTAGAAAGTCGCCTCTACGAGCAGTACTTC
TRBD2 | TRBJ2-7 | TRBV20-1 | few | CSASHFSGSRDEQYF | TGCAGTGCCTCTCACTTTAGCGGGAGTAGGGACGAGCAGTACTTC
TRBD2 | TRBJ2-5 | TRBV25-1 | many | CASSRHGGGVQETQYF | TGTGCCAGCAGCCGACATGGCGGGGGGGTCCAAGAGACCCAGTACTTC
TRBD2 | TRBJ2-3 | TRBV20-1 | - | CSASGAGGPNTQYF | TGCAGTGCTAGTGGCGCGGGGGGGCCGAATACGCAGTATTTT
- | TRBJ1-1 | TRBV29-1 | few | CSVERDLDTEAFF | TGCAGCGTTGAGAGGGACCTGGACACTGAAGCTTTCTTT